The source of this TCR beta chain is a study of blood T cell repertoires in COVID-19. Study details: COVID-19 samples from acute and convalescent phases originated in the United States, Italy and Spain.

Sequencing used immunoSEQ multiplex PCR; TCRdb keeps in-frame clones, though not all of them. The table records under 200,000 clones, roughly 86% of them present only once. While infection was still active, Seattle patients were enrolled and then followed longitudinally. Sequenced material: peripheral blood. This clonotype originated in a man aged 55 to 70 with COVID-19, enrolled during active disease.

The CDR3 nucleotides are TGTGCCAGCAGCGTAGAGAGGGTCAGCAACGAGCAGTACTTC. It encodes CASSVERVSNEQYF. The J gene is TRBJ2-7, the V gene TRBV9; D is possibly TRBD2 (5 bases). The CDR3 loop spans 14 amino acids. V shed 0 bases and J shed 5 bases, with 12 bases lying between them. Looked up from germline, CDR1 is SGDLS and CDR2 is YYNGEE.